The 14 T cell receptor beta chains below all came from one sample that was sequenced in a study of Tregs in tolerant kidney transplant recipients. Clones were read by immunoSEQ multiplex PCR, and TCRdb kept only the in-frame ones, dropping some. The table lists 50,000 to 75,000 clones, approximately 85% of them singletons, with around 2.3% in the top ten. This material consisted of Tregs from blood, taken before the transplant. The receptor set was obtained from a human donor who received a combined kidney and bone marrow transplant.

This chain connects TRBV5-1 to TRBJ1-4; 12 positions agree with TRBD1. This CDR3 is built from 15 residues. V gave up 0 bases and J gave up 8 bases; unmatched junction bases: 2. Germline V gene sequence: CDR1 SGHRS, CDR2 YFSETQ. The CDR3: CASSLVGTGGEKLFF. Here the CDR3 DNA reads TGCGCCAGCAGCTTGGTCGGGACAGGGGGCGAAAAACTGTTTTTT.

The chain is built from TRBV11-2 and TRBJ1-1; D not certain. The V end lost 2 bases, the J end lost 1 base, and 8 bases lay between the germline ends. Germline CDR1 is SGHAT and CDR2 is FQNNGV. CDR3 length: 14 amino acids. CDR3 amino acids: CASSLLRPNTEAFF. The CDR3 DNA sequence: TGTGCCAGCAGCTTACTTCGGCCGAACACTGAAGCTTTCTTT.

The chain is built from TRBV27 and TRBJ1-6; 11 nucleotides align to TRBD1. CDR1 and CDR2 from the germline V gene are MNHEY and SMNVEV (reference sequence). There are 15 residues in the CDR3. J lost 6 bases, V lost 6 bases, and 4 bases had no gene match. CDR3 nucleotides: TGTGCCAGCAGCCGAGGGACAGGGGGTAATTCACCCCTCCACTTT. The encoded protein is CASSRGTGGNSPLHF.

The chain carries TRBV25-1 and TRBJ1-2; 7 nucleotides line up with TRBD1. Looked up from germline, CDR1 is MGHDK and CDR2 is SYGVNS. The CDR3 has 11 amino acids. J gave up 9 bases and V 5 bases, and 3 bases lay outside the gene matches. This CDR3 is CASSWRGRYTF. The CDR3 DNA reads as TGTGCCAGCAGTTGGAGGGGGCGCTACACCTTC.

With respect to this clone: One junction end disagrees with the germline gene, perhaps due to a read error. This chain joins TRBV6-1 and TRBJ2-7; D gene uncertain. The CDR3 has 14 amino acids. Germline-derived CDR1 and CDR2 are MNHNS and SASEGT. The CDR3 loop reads CASSKAYRDYEQYF. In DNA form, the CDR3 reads TGTGCCAGCAGTAAAGCCTACAGAGACTACGAGCAGTACTTC.

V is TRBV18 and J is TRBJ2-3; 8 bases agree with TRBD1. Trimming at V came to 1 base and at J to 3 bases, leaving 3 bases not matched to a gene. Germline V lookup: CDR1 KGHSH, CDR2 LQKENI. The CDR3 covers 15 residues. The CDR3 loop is CASSPRRGPTDTQYF. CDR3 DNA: TGTGCCAGCTCACCACGCAGGGGGCCTACAGATACGCAGTATTTT.

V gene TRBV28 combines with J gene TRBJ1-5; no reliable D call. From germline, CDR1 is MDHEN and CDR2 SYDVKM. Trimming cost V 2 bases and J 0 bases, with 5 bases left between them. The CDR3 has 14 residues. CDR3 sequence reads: CASSLRYSNQPQHF. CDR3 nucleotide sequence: TGTGCCAGCAGTTTACGGTATAGCAATCAGCCCCAGCATTTT.

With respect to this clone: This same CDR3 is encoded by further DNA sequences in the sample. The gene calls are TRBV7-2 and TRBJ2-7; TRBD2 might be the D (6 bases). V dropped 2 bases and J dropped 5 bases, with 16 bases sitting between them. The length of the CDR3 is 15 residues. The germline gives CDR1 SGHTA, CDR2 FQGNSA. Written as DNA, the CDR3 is TGTGCCAGCAGCTTACAACGGGGGATCGGCAACGAGCAGTACTTC. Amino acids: CASSLQRGIGNEQYF. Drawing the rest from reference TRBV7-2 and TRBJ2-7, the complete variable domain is GAGVSQSPSNKVTEKGKDVELRCDPISGHTALYWYRQSLGQGLEFLIYFQGNSAPDKSGLPSDRFSAERTGGSVSTLTIQRTQQEDSAVYLCASSLQRGIGNEQYFGPGTRLTVT.

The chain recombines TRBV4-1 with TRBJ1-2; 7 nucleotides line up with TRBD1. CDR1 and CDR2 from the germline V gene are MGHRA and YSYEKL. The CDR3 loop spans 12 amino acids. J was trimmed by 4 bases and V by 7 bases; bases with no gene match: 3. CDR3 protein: CASKGGVYGYTF. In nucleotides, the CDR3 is TGCGCCAGCAAAGGGGGCGTCTATGGCTACACCTTC.

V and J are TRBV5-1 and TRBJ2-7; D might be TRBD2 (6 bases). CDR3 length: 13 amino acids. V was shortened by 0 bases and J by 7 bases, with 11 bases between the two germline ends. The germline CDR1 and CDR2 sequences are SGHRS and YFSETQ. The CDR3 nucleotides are TGCGCCAGCAGCTTGGAGGGACTGGGGGAGCAGTACTTC. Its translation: CASSLEGLGEQYF.

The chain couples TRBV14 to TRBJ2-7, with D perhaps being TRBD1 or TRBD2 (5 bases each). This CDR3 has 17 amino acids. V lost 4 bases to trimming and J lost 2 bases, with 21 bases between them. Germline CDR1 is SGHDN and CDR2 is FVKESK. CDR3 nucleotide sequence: TGTGCCAGCAGCCCCCTTGGGGCAGAGGGATTCCCCTACGAGCAGTACTTC. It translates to CASSPLGAEGFPYEQYF.

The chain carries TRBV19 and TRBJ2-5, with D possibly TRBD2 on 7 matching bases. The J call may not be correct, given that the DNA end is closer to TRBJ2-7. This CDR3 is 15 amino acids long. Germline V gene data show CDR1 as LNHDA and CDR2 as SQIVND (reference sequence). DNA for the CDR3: TGTGCCACTTCTCATAGGGGGGGCGCCTCCTACGAGCAGTACTTC. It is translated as CATSHRGGASYEQYF.

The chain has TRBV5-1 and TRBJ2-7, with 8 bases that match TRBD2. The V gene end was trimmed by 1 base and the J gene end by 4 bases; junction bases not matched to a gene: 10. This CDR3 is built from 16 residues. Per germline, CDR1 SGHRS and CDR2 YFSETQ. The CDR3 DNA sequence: TGCGCCAGCAGCTTGAGTTCAGCGGGAGCTGCTTACGAGCAGTACTTC. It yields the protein CASSLSSAGAAYEQYF.

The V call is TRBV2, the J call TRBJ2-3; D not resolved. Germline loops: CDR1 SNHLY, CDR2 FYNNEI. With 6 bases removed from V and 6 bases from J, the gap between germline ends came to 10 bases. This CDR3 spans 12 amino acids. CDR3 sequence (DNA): TGTGCCAGCAGCACTAACCGGGATACGCAGTATTTT. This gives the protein CASSTNRDTQYF.